Listed here is a single T cell receptor beta chain. Template for every sorted-subset replicate PCR totaled approximately 0.2 ug DNA, 25,000 to 35,000 T cell genomes. TCRdb's copy holds only in-frame clones and misses some; the assay was immunoSEQ multiplex PCR. The sample carries about 2.3 million clones, less than 95% recorded once. The sample belongs to a study of shared clonotypes between healthy human individuals. Germline lookup yields CDR1 LNHDA and CDR2 SQIVND (reference sequence). After removal of 6 bases from V and 7 bases from J, the junction contained 13 bases not matched to a gene. The CDR3 is 16 residues long.

The gene calls are TRBV19 and TRBJ2-1; 9 bases line up with TRBD2. The receptor was isolated from a man aged 18 to 35 in good health. Some clones in this sample may be carry-over from other donors' samples. Sequencing was done on a sample of naive CD4+ T cells from PBMCs. This sample's subset: CD45RA+ positively selected. This CDR3 reads CASRGRNSGRGNEQFF. In DNA form, the CDR3 reads TGTGCCAGTAGAGGCCGAAATAGCGGGAGAGGGAATGAGCAGTTCTTC.